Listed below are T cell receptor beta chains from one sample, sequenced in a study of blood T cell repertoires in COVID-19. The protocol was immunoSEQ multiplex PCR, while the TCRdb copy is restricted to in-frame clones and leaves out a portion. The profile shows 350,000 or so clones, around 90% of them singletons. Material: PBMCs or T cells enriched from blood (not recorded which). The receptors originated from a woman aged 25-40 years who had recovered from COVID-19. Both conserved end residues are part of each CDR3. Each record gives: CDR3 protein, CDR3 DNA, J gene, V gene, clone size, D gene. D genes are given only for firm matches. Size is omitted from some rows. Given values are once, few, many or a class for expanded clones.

cdr3_aa: CASSNTGGHIGELFF; cdr3_nt: TGTGCCAGTAGTAACACGGGGGGCCATATCGGGGAGCTGTTTTTT; j_call: TRBJ2-2; v_call: TRBV19; clone_size: .; d_call: .
cdr3_aa: CASSYSSTGRSDYGYTF; cdr3_nt: TGTGCCAGCAGTTACTCTTCGACAGGGCGGTCAGACTATGGCTACACCTTC; j_call: TRBJ1-2; v_call: TRBV6-2/TRBV6-3; clone_size: .; d_call: TRBD1
cdr3_aa: CASSYRSPQHF; cdr3_nt: TGTGCCAGCAGTTACAGGAGCCCCCAGCATTTT; j_call: TRBJ1-5; v_call: TRBV27; clone_size: few; d_call: .
cdr3_aa: CASSLWTANYGYTF; cdr3_nt: TGTGCCAGCAGTTTATGGACAGCGAACTATGGCTACACCTTC; j_call: TRBJ1-2; v_call: TRBV28; clone_size: .; d_call: .
cdr3_aa: CASTLGGDTLFTGELFF; cdr3_nt: TGTGCCAGCACCCTAGGGGGGGACACACTTTTTACCGGGGAGCTGTTTTTT; j_call: TRBJ2-2; v_call: TRBV7-8; clone_size: .; d_call: .
cdr3_aa: CASSPGGGSSYEQYF; cdr3_nt: TGTGCCAGCAGCCCCGGTGGGGGGAGCTCCTACGAGCAGTACTTC; j_call: TRBJ2-7; v_call: TRBV7-2; clone_size: .; d_call: .
cdr3_aa: CASRRIGRRDIAKNIQYF; cdr3_nt: TGTGCCAGCAGAAGAATTGGTAGAAGAGATATAGCCAAAAACATTCAGTACTTC; j_call: TRBJ2-4; v_call: TRBV11-2; clone_size: .; d_call: .
cdr3_aa: CASSQDLRSGTARGLNYGYTF; cdr3_nt: TGCGCCAGCAGCCAAGACCTCCGATCGGGGACAGCTCGTGGACTAAACTATGGCTACACCTTC; j_call: TRBJ1-2; v_call: TRBV4-3; clone_size: .; d_call: TRBD1
cdr3_aa: CASSVGTSGGEQFF; cdr3_nt: TGTGCCAGCAGCGTAGGCACTAGCGGGGGGGAGCAGTTCTTC; j_call: TRBJ2-1; v_call: TRBV9; clone_size: .; d_call: TRBD2
cdr3_aa: CASSLGEGLYEQYF; cdr3_nt: TGTGCCAGCAGTTTGGGGGAGGGCCTATACGAGCAGTACTTC; j_call: TRBJ2-7; v_call: TRBV27; clone_size: .; d_call: TRBD2
cdr3_aa: CASSHAATYEQYF; cdr3_nt: TGCGCCAGCAGCCACGCGGCAACCTACGAGCAGTACTTC; j_call: TRBJ2-7; v_call: TRBV4-1; clone_size: .; d_call: .
cdr3_aa: CSVEQALEGYTF; cdr3_nt: TGCAGCGTTGAACAGGCGCTTGAAGGCTACACCTTC; j_call: TRBJ1-2; v_call: TRBV29-1; clone_size: .; d_call: .
cdr3_aa: CASRSGRGQGAPGELFF; cdr3_nt: TGTGCCAGCAGGTCCGGAAGGGGACAGGGGGCCCCCGGGGAGCTGTTTTTT; j_call: TRBJ2-2; v_call: TRBV9; clone_size: .; d_call: TRBD1
cdr3_aa: CASSLSPLDRNTIYF; cdr3_nt: TGTGCCAGCAGCCTTAGCCCCTTGGATAGAAACACCATATATTTT; j_call: TRBJ1-3; v_call: TRBV5-5; clone_size: .; d_call: .
cdr3_aa: CASSYRGGEIDTQYF; cdr3_nt: TGTGCCAGCAGTTACCGAGGGGGCGAGATAGATACGCAGTATTTT; j_call: TRBJ2-3; v_call: TRBV6-5; clone_size: .; d_call: TRBD1
cdr3_aa: CSARPGTEAFF; cdr3_nt: TGCAGTGCTAGACCGGGTACTGAAGCTTTCTTT; j_call: TRBJ1-1; v_call: TRBV20-1; clone_size: .; d_call: .
cdr3_aa: CASSDRAYGYTF; cdr3_nt: TGTGCCAGCAGTGACAGAGCCTATGGCTACACCTTC; j_call: TRBJ1-2; v_call: TRBV28; clone_size: .; d_call: .
cdr3_aa: CASSAPDRVQEQPQHF; cdr3_nt: TGTGCCAGTAGTGCCCCGGACAGGGTGCAGGAACAGCCCCAGCATTTT; j_call: TRBJ1-5; v_call: TRBV19; clone_size: .; d_call: TRBD1
cdr3_aa: CASSPSGQGAGELFF; cdr3_nt: TGTGCCAGCTCACCCAGCGGACAGGGGGCCGGGGAGCTGTTTTTT; j_call: TRBJ2-2; v_call: TRBV18; clone_size: .; d_call: TRBD1
cdr3_aa: CASRILRTGGTEAFF; cdr3_nt: TGTGCCAGCAGGATTCTTAGGACAGGGGGCACTGAAGCTTTCTTT; j_call: TRBJ1-1; v_call: TRBV5-6; clone_size: .; d_call: TRBD1
cdr3_aa: CASSPRTGGGYGYTF; cdr3_nt: TGTGCCAGCAGTCCACGGACAGGGGGCGGCTATGGCTACACCTTC; j_call: TRBJ1-2; v_call: TRBV28; clone_size: .; d_call: TRBD1
cdr3_aa: CASSQSDRSTQPQHF; cdr3_nt: TGCGCCAGCAGCCAATCCGACAGGTCCACTCAGCCCCAGCATTTT; j_call: TRBJ1-5; v_call: TRBV5-1; clone_size: .; d_call: .
cdr3_aa: CATRRQGEETQYF; cdr3_nt: TGTGCCACCAGAAGACAGGGGGAAGAGACCCAGTACTTC; j_call: TRBJ2-5; v_call: TRBV24-1; clone_size: .; d_call: TRBD1
cdr3_aa: CASTLDRGRADTQYF; cdr3_nt: TGTGCCAGCACACTCGACAGGGGGCGTGCAGATACGCAGTATTTT; j_call: TRBJ2-3; v_call: TRBV6-5; clone_size: .; d_call: TRBD1
cdr3_aa: CASSSVQSGETQYF; cdr3_nt: TGTGCCAGCAGCTCCGTACAGAGCGGAGAGACCCAGTACTTC; j_call: TRBJ2-5; v_call: TRBV13; clone_size: .; d_call: .
cdr3_aa: CASSQGRTSGFQETQYF; cdr3_nt: TGTGCCAGCAGCCAAGGCAGGACTAGCGGCTTTCAAGAGACCCAGTACTTC; j_call: TRBJ2-5; v_call: TRBV4-2; clone_size: .; d_call: TRBD2
cdr3_aa: CASSPSSGTDTQYF; cdr3_nt: TGTGCCAGCAGCCCTAGTAGCGGCACAGATACGCAGTATTTT; j_call: TRBJ2-3; v_call: TRBV3-1/TRBV3-2; clone_size: .; d_call: .
cdr3_aa: CASSPQGGAVYGYTF; cdr3_nt: TGTGCCAGCAGCCCGCAAGGGGGGGCCGTCTATGGCTACACCTTC; j_call: TRBJ1-2; v_call: TRBV3-1/TRBV3-2; clone_size: .; d_call: .
cdr3_aa: CASSLESAYEQYF; cdr3_nt: TGCGCCAGCAGCTTGGAGTCGGCCTACGAGCAGTACTTC; j_call: TRBJ2-7; v_call: TRBV5-1; clone_size: .; d_call: .
cdr3_aa: CASSNRGGEKLFF; cdr3_nt: TGTGCCAGTTCCAACAGGGGGGGTGAAAAACTGTTTTTT; j_call: TRBJ1-4; v_call: TRBV7-9; clone_size: .; d_call: TRBD1
cdr3_aa: CASAHQQGAQYF; cdr3_nt: TGTGCCAGCGCGCACCAACAGGGAGCGCAGTATTTT; j_call: TRBJ2-3; v_call: TRBV7-9; clone_size: .; d_call: .
cdr3_aa: CASSPQGLANYGYTF; cdr3_nt: TGTGCCAGCAGCCCGCAGGGGTTAGCTAACTATGGCTACACCTTC; j_call: TRBJ1-2; v_call: TRBV7-9; clone_size: few; d_call: .
cdr3_aa: CASSFQVAYEQYF; cdr3_nt: TGTGCCAGCAGTTTCCAGGTGGCCTACGAGCAGTACTTC; j_call: TRBJ2-7; v_call: TRBV27; clone_size: .; d_call: .
cdr3_aa: CASSLVAANEQFF; cdr3_nt: TGTGCCAGCAGCTTAGTAGCGGCCAATGAGCAGTTCTTC; j_call: TRBJ2-1; v_call: TRBV11-2; clone_size: .; d_call: .
cdr3_aa: CASSRTGGNQPQHF; cdr3_nt: TGTGCCAGTAGTAGAACAGGGGGCAATCAGCCCCAGCATTTT; j_call: TRBJ1-5; v_call: TRBV19; clone_size: .; d_call: TRBD1
cdr3_aa: CSVEDRHGGAPNEQFF; cdr3_nt: TGCAGCGTTGAAGATCGACACGGGGGGGCCCCCAATGAGCAGTTCTTC; j_call: TRBJ2-1; v_call: TRBV29-1; clone_size: .; d_call: TRBD2
cdr3_aa: CASSPSGQGDFQPQHF; cdr3_nt: TGTGCCAGCAGCCCCTCGGGCCAGGGGGATTTTCAGCCCCAGCATTTT; j_call: TRBJ1-5; v_call: TRBV28; clone_size: .; d_call: TRBD1
cdr3_aa: CATSHLGLGHTGELFF; cdr3_nt: TGTGCCACCAGCCACCTCGGCCTAGGCCACACCGGGGAGCTGTTTTTT; j_call: TRBJ2-2; v_call: TRBV15; clone_size: .; d_call: .
cdr3_aa: CASSLSSWWVGQVSCEQYF; cdr3_nt: TGTGCCAGCAGTTTAAGTAGTTGGTGGGTGGGACAGGTGTCGTGCGAGCAGTACTTC; j_call: TRBJ2-7; v_call: TRBV27; clone_size: .; d_call: TRBD1
cdr3_aa: CASSWSVWETQYF; cdr3_nt: TGTGCCAGCAGTTGGAGCGTCTGGGAGACCCAGTACTTC; j_call: TRBJ2-5; v_call: TRBV6-2/TRBV6-3; clone_size: .; d_call: .
cdr3_aa: CASSFLGGSYEQYF; cdr3_nt: TGTGCCAGCAGTTTCCTCGGCGGCTCCTACGAGCAGTACTTC; j_call: TRBJ2-7; v_call: TRBV28; clone_size: .; d_call: .
cdr3_aa: CASTFPLSGNTGELFF; cdr3_nt: TGTGCCAGCACCTTCCCCCTTAGCGGTAACACCGGGGAGCTGTTTTTT; j_call: TRBJ2-2; v_call: TRBV5-5; clone_size: few; d_call: .
cdr3_aa: CASSFYLQDRNTEAFF; cdr3_nt: TGTGCCAGCAGCTTCTACCTACAGGATCGCAACACTGAAGCTTTCTTT; j_call: TRBJ1-1; v_call: TRBV7-9; clone_size: .; d_call: .
cdr3_aa: CASSFNEQYF; cdr3_nt: TGTGCCAGCAGTTTTAACGAGCAGTACTTC; j_call: TRBJ2-7; v_call: TRBV28; clone_size: .; d_call: .
cdr3_aa: CASRTGNWRNNSPLHF; cdr3_nt: TGTGCCAGCAGGACAGGGAACTGGAGGAATAATTCACCCCTCCACTTT; j_call: TRBJ1-6; v_call: TRBV28; clone_size: .; d_call: TRBD1
cdr3_aa: CASSYSRVTEAFF; cdr3_nt: TGTGCCAGCAGTTACTCCAGGGTCACTGAAGCTTTCTTT; j_call: TRBJ1-1; v_call: TRBV6-5; clone_size: .; d_call: .